This T cell receptor (beta chain) was captured in a study of blood T cell repertoires in COVID-19. In the study overall: From T cells, B-cell-depleted T cells, or PBMCs came the material, which was cDNA or gDNA.

V dropped 1 base and J dropped 1; count of bases not matched to a gene: 17. The germline V gene has CDR1 LGHNA and CDR2 YNFKEQ. The CDR3 is 22 amino acids. Sequencing was performed with immunoSEQ multiplex PCR; in TCRdb, only in-frame clones are kept and a portion is missing. The data hold about 81,000 clones, with approximately 84% observed a single time. The source material was peripheral blood. This receptor was taken from a human donor in a cohort sampled during active COVID-19. The J gene is TRBJ2-3, the V gene TRBV4-2; 13 bases match TRBD2. The CDR3 here is CASSQGPGTTSGGAFGTDTQYF. The CDR3 nucleotides read TGTGCCAGCAGCCAAGGACCCGGGACTACTAGCGGGGGGGCCTTTGGCACAGATACGCAGTATTTT.